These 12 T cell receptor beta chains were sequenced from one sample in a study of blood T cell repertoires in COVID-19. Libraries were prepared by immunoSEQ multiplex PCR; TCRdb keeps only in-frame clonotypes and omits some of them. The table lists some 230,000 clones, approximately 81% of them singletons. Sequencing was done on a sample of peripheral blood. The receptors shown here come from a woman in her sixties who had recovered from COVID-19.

The CDR3 DNA follows: TGCGCCAGCAGCTACCGGACAGCTAGAAACACTGAAGCTTTCTTT. Amino acids: CASSYRTARNTEAFF. This chain connects TRBV5-1 to TRBJ1-1; the D gene is possibly TRBD1 (6 bases). The CDR3 extends over 15 amino acids. Trimming cost V 3 bases and J 2 bases, with 14 bases left between them. Germline CDR1 and CDR2: SGHRS and YFSETQ.

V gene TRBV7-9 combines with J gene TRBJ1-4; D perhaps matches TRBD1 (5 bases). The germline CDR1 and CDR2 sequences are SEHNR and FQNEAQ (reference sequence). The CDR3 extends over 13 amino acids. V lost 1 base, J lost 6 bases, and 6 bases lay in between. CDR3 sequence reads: CASSLVGDEKLFF. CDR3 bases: TGTGCCAGCAGCTTAGTAGGGGATGAAAAACTGTTTTTT. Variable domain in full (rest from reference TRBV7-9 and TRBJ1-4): DTGVSQNPRHKITKRGQNVTFRCDPISEHNRLYWYRQTLGQGPEFLTYFQNEAQLEKSRLLSDRFSAERPKGSFSTLEIQRTEQGDSAMYLCASSLVGDEKLFFGSGTQLSVL.

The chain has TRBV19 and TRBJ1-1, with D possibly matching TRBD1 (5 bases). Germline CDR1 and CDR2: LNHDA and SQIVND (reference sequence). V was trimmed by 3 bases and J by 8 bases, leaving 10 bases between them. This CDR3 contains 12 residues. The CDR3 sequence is CASSILDREAFF. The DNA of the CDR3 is TGTGCCAGTAGTATTTTAGACAGAGAAGCTTTCTTT. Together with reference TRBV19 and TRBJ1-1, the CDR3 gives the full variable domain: DGGITQSPKYLFRKEGQNVTLSCEQNLNHDAMYWYRQDPGQGLRLIYYSQIVNDFQKGDIAEGYSVSREKKESFPLTVTSAQKNPTAFYLCASSILDREAFFGQGTRLTVV.

The DNA for the CDR3 is TGCGCCAGCAGGACCGGGACAGGGAGACAAGAGACCCAGTACTTC. Amino acids: CASRTGTGRQETQYF. This sequence joins TRBV5-1 and TRBJ2-5, with 9 bases matching TRBD1. Unmatched junction bases numbered 7, after V lost 5 bases and J lost 2 bases. Per germline, CDR1 SGHRS and CDR2 YFSETQ. The CDR3 runs 15 residues.

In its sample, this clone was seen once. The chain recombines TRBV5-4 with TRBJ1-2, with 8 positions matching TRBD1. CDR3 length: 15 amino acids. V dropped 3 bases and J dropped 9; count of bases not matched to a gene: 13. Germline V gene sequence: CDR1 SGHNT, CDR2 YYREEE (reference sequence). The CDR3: CASSWMGQVLGSYTF. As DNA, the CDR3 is TGTGCCAGCAGCTGGATGGGACAGGTCCTGGGAAGCTACACCTTC. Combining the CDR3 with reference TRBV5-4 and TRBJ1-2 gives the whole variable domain ETGVTQSPTHLIKTRGQQVTLRCSSQSGHNTVSWYQQALGQGPQFIFQYYREEENGRGNFPPRFSGLQFPNYSSELNVNALELDDSALYLCASSWMGQVLGSYTFGSGTRLTVV.

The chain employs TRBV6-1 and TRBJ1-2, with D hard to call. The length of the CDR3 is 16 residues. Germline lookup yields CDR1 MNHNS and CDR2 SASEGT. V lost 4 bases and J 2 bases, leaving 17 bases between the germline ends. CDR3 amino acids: CASSARRLGLNYGYTF. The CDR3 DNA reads TGTGCCAGCAGTGCTAGACGACTTGGCCTCAACTATGGCTACACCTTC.

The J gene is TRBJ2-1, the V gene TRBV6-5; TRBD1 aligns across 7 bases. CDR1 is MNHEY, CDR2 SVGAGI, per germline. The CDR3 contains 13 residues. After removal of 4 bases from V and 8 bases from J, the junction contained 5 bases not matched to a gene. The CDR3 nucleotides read TGTGCCAGCAGTTTACGACAGGGATATGAGCAGTTCTTC. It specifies CASSLRQGYEQFF.

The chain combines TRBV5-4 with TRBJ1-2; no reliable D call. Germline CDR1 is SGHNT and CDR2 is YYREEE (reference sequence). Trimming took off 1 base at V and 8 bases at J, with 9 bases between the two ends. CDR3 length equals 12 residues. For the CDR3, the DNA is TGTGCCAGCAGCTTGTCGGGAGAAGGCTACACCTTC. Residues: CASSLSGEGYTF.

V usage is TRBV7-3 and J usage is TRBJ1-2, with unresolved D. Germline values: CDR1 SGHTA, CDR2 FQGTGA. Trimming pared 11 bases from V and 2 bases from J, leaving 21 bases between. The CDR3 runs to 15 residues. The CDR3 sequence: CAGPRKTGTNYGYTF. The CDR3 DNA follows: TGTGCCGGCCCGCGCAAGACGGGAACCAACTATGGCTACACCTTC.

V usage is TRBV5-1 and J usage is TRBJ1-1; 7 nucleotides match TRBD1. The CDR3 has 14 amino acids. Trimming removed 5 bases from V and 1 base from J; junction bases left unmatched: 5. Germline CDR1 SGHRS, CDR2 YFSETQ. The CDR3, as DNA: TGCGCCAGCAGTCGCGGGACAGCGAACACTGAAGCTTTCTTT. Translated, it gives CASSRGTANTEAFF.

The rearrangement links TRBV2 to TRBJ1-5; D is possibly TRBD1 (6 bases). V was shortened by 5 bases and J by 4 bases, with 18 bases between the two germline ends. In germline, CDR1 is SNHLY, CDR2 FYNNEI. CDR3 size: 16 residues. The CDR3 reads CASSSRTVPGNQPQHF. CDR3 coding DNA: TGTGCCAGCAGTTCGCGGACAGTCCCGGGTAATCAGCCCCAGCATTTT.

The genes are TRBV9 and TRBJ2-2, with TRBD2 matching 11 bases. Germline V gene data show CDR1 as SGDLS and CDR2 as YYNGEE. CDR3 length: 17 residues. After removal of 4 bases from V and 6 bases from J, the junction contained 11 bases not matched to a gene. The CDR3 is CASSFSGGAILAGELFF. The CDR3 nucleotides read TGTGCCAGCAGCTTTAGCGGGGGGGCCATTCTCGCCGGGGAGCTGTTTTTT.